The rows below give T cell receptor beta chains drawn from one sample of a study of CD8+CD57+ T cells in acquired aplastic anemia. TCRdb redid the calling of the reads with MiXCR, one entry per CDR3 protein. The sample carries about 180,000 distinct CDR3 sequences, approximately 45% recorded once. Source material: sorted CD4+, CD8+, or CD8+CD57+ T cells (not recorded which) from PBMCs. These receptors were obtained from a human donor in good health. CDR3s include the opening cysteine and the closing phenylalanine or tryptophan. The D gene is left open where the match is weak. Some rows mark clone size as missing; the rest say once, few, many or name a class of expanded clone.

d_call	clone_size	v_call	j_call	cdr3_aa	cdr3_nt
NA	few	TRBV5-5	TRBJ1-3	CASSSFYSGNTIYF	TGTGCCAGCAGCTCCTTTTATTCTGGAAACACCATATATTTT
NA	NA	TRBV20-1	TRBJ2-1	CSAPSVGYNEQFF	TGCAGTGCTCCCAGCGTGGGATACAATGAGCAGTTCTTC
NA	few	TRBV28	TRBJ1-2	CASSLDPRGSGYTF	TGTGCCAGCAGTTTAGACCCCAGGGGCTCTGGCTACACCTTC
NA	NA	TRBV2	TRBJ1-5	CASTETRLTNQPQHF	TGTGCCAGCACGGAAACGAGACTTACCAATCAGCCCCAGCATTTT
NA	many	TRBV7-2	TRBJ2-5	CASSLAGASETQYF	TGTGCCAGCAGCTTAGCGGGAGCGTCAGAGACCCAGTACTTC
NA	many	TRBV7-2	TRBJ1-1	CASSSPRVGTEAFF	TGTGCCAGCAGCTCGCCACGGGTGGGCACTGAAGCTTTCTTT
NA	NA	TRBV6-1	TRBJ1-1	CATRTVTEAFF	TGTGCCACCCGGACAGTCACTGAAGCTTTCTTT
NA	NA	TRBV5-4	TRBJ2-3	CASSLVSGVADTQYF	TGTGCCAGCAGCTTGGTTTCGGGAGTGGCAGATACGCAGTATTTC
NA	many	TRBV6-1	TRBJ2-7	CASSRLGVGYEQYF	TGTGCCAGCAGCCGCCTCGGGGTTGGGTACGAGCAGTACTTC
NA	many	TRBV7-2	TRBJ2-7	CASSLRGQRGEQYF	TGTGCCAGCAGCTTACGAGGACAGCGGGGCGAGCAGTACTTC
NA	NA	TRBV7-2	TRBJ2-5	CASSLIAETQYF	TGTGCCAGCAGCTTGATTGCGGAGACCCAGTACTTC
TRBD2	NA	TRBV5-1	TRBJ2-7	CASSLRLAGGDEQYF	TGCGCCAGCAGCTTGAGACTAGCGGGAGGGGACGAGCAGTACTTC
TRBD2	NA	TRBV20-1	TRBJ2-1	CSASRASGYNEQFF	TGCAGTGCCTCGCGGGCTAGCGGGTACAATGAGCAGTTCTTC
NA	many	TRBV6-5	TRBJ2-7	CASSRDGRYEQYF	TGTGCCAGCAGTCGGGACGGCCGCTACGAGCAGTACTTC
NA	many	TRBV9	TRBJ2-7	CASSVAQGSYEQYF	TGTGCCAGCAGCGTAGCCCAGGGGTCCTACGAGCAGTACTTC
NA	NA	TRBV12-1	TRBJ2-1	CASSFGYGLAGGPSDEQFF	TGTGCCAGCAGCTTTGGGTACGGACTAGCGGGAGGGCCGAGTGATGAGCAGTTCTTC
TRBD2	NA	TRBV20-1	TRBJ2-3	CSASLRTSGSTDTQYF	TGCAGTGCTAGTCTACGGACTAGCGGAAGCACAGATACGCAGTATTTT
TRBD1	few	TRBV29-1	TRBJ1-2	CSAGDRAYGYTF	TGCAGCGCTGGGGACAGGGCTTATGGCTACACCTTC
NA	once	TRBV29-1	TRBJ1-2	CSQGSERGYGYTF	TGCAGCCAAGGTAGCGAAAGAGGCTATGGCTACACCTTC
NA	NA	TRBV20-1	TRBJ1-2	CSAASVGFGYTF	TGCAGTGCCGCGTCGGTTGGCTTTGGCTACACCTTC
NA	NA	TRBV7-9	TRBJ1-6	CASSLGTRTLHF	TGTGCCAGCAGCTTAGGTACCAGAACCCTCCACTTT
TRBD1	NA	TRBV7-8	TRBJ2-5	CASRNRGQETQYF	TGTGCCAGCAGAAACAGGGGGCAAGAGACCCAGTACTTC
TRBD1	NA	TRBV4-1	TRBJ2-5	CASSQASGGRETQYF	TGCGCCAGCAGCCAAGCATCAGGGGGCCGTGAGACCCAGTACTTC
TRBD2	many	TRBV5-1	TRBJ2-2	CASSTSGNTGELFF	TGCGCCAGCAGCACTAGCGGGAACACCGGGGAGCTGTTTTTT
NA	NA	TRBV5-1	TRBJ2-1	CASSLQGYPYDEQFF	TGCGCCAGCAGCTTACAGGGCTACCCCTACGATGAGCAGTTCTTC
TRBD1	many	TRBV10-3	TRBJ2-2	CASNRDRTNTGELFF	TGTGCCAGTAATAGGGACAGAACAAACACCGGGGAGCTGTTTTTT
NA	many	TRBV2	TRBJ1-4	CASSNRDLRKLFF	TGTGCCAGCAGTAACCGGGACCTTCGTAAACTGTTTTTT
TRBD1	NA	TRBV3-1	TRBJ1-2	CASSPPGTGGGGYTF	TGTGCCAGCAGCCCGCCAGGGACAGGGGGCGGTGGCTACACCTTC